This T cell receptor beta chain emerged from a study of blood T cells in healthy people across ages. The overall study: Every two T cells gave about one barcoded beta molecule via template switching.

A second PCR, run for about 6 to 11 cycles, used a sample-barcoded 5' primer plus a J-beta primer mix. Carrying 12 random nucleotides, a template-switch adaptor labeled each individual cDNA molecule. TCRdb used MiXCR to reprocess the 5' RACE reads, holding one entry per CDR3 protein. The repertoire holds about 800,000 distinct CDR3 sequences, with more than 20% as singletons. This CDR3 is 15 amino acids long. Germline CDR1 reads MDHEN; CDR2 reads SYDVKM. The V and J ends lost 4 bases and 9 bases, in that order; junction bases with no gene match: 7. The same data also went into a second study, on T cells of mothers and their children.

The chain couples TRBV28 to TRBJ2-7; 15 bases are a match to TRBD2. Sequencing input: blood. This receptor was obtained from a boy younger than 18 in good health. The CDR3 DNA reads as TGTGCCAGCAGTTCCGGGACTAGCGGGGGGCAGGGGCAGTACTTC. Protein product: CASSSGTSGGQGQYF.